This entry concerns a single TCR beta chain. This specimen belongs to a study of T-cell memory formation after mild COVID-19. In TCRdb, the 5' RACE reads were re-called with MiXCR into one record per CDR3 protein. Here the sample spans 550,000 to 600,000 distinct CDR3 sequences, around a sixth being singletons. The CDR3 loop spans 20 amino acids. The V gene's germline CDR1 is MGHRA and CDR2 YSYEKL. V shed 3 bases and J 0 bases; nucleotides not matched to a gene: 15. The receptor was derived from an adult woman who had mild COVID-19 (a few samples of this study predate the infection). Cell type and time point are not known. Sequenced sample: PBMCs or a T cell subset sorted from them (not recorded which). The V gene is TRBV4-1, the J gene TRBJ1-5, with 9 positions matching TRBD1. This chain's CDR3 is CASSQVPGQGSGYSNQPQHF. The CDR3 DNA reads TGCGCCAGCAGCCAGGTCCCGGGACAGGGCTCAGGTTATAGCAATCAGCCCCAGCATTTT.